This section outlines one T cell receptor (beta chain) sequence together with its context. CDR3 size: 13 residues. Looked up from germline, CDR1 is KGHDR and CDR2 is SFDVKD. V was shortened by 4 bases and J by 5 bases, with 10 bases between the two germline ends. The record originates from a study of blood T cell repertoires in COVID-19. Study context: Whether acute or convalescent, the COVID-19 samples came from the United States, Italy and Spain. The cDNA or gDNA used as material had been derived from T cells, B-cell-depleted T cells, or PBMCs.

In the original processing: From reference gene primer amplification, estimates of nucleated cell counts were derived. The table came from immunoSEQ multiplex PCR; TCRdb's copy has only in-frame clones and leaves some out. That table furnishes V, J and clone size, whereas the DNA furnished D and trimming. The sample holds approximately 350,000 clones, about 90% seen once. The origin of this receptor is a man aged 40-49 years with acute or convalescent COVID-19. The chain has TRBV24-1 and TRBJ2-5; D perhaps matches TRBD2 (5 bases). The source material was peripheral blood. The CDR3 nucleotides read TGTGCCACCAGTGAGCCTCCGGGGGAGACCCAGTACTTC. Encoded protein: CATSEPPGETQYF.